The rows below give T cell receptor beta chains drawn from one sample of a study of cytomegalovirus exposure and HLA in healthy donors. Here immunoSEQ multiplex PCR was the method, and the copy in TCRdb shows in-frame clones only, minus some. The table records about 160,000 clones, 65% to 85% of them present only once. The sequenced sample consisted of PBMCs. All receptors derive from a man aged 35 to 55 in good health and CMV-seropositive. The CDR3 runs from the conserved cysteine through the conserved F or W. D genes are given only for firm matches. Size tells how often a clone was seen (once, few, many) or the class of an expanded clone, and some rows leave it out.

.	TRBV29-1	.	TRBJ2-4	TGCAGCGTTGAATCGCGGTTAAACATTCAGTACTTC	CSVESRLNIQYF
TRBD1	TRBV7-2	.	TRBJ1-5	TGTGCCAGCAGCTTAGAGGGGACAGGGCGAGGAGGTGATCAGCCCCAGCATTTT	CASSLEGTGRGGDQPQHF
.	TRBV18	.	TRBJ2-7	TGTGCCAGCTCCCTACGGGGCTCCTACGAGCAGTACTTC	CASSLRGSYEQYF
.	TRBV28	.	TRBJ1-2	TGTGCCAGCAGTTTCGAGTCAGGGGATCATCTTGGCTACACCTTC	CASSFESGDHLGYTF
TRBD2	TRBV5-4	.	TRBJ2-7	TGTGCCAGCAGCCCCCAGCGGGGGGCCCGAGAGCAGTACTTC	CASSPQRGAREQYF
.	TRBV27	.	TRBJ2-7	TGTGCCAGCAGTACAGGGCCCTACGAGCAGTACTTC	CASSTGPYEQYF
.	TRBV10-3	.	TRBJ1-2	TGTGCCATCAACGTGCGAAATGACAGCCCGGACTATGGCTACACCTTC	CAINVRNDSPDYGYTF
.	TRBV10-3	.	TRBJ1-1	TGTGCCATCACTCAGAGCCCGGGGACTGAAGCTTTCTTT	CAITQSPGTEAFF
.	TRBV25-1	few	TRBJ1-1	TGTGCCAGCAGTCCCCCCGCGGGGATGGTCACTGAAGCTTTCTTT	CASSPPAGMVTEAFF
TRBD1	TRBV5-6	once	TRBJ2-3	TGTGCCAGCAGCTTATCAGGGGGCGGTACAGATACGCAGTATTTT	CASSLSGGGTDTQYF
.	TRBV4-3	.	TRBJ1-2	TGCGCCAGCAGCCCAGATCATGGGGGCCCTGGAAGCTACACCTTC	CASSPDHGGPGSYTF
.	TRBV5-6	.	TRBJ2-7	TGTGCCAGCAGCTTGGCGGCCAGGGGCTCCTACGAGCAGTACTTC	CASSLAARGSYEQYF
.	TRBV9	.	TRBJ1-1	TGTGCCAGCAGCCCTCTAGGATTCTTCTTGGCCGAAGCTTTCTTT	CASSPLGFFLAEAFF
.	TRBV7-6	.	TRBJ2-1	TGTGCCAGCAGCCCGAGACTAGGGACGAACAATGAGCAGTTCTTC	CASSPRLGTNNEQFF
.	TRBV5-1	.	TRBJ1-2	TGCGCCAGCAGCCCCCAAGGGGGGGGCGGCGTTGACTATGGCTACACCTTC	CASSPQGGGGVDYGYTF
.	TRBV7-9	once	TRBJ1-1	TGTGCCAGCAGCTTATATCCTGAAGCTTTCTTT	CASSLYPEAFF
TRBD1	TRBV30	.	TRBJ2-5	TGTGCCTGGGGTGCGGACAGGAGCCAAGAGACCCAGTACTTC	CAWGADRSQETQYF
.	TRBV7-3	.	TRBJ2-5	TGTGCCAGCAGCCACTGGGCGGGGGACAAAGAGACCCAGTACTTC	CASSHWAGDKETQYF
TRBD1	TRBV5-6	.	TRBJ2-7	TGTGCCAGCAGCTTGGCCCGGACAGGGGGCCGTAACGTCCCCTACGAGCAGTACTTC	CASSLARTGGRNVPYEQYF
.	TRBV19	.	TRBJ1-2	TGTGCCAGTAGTATAGAGGGGGCCGGATATGGCTACACCTTC	CASSIEGAGYGYTF
TRBD2	TRBV6-9	few	TRBJ2-7	TGTGCCAGCACCACAACCTTTTTAGCGGGAAGGATTTTCTCCTACGAGCAGTACTTC	CASTTTFLAGRIFSYEQYF
TRBD1	TRBV30	.	TRBJ2-7	TGTGCCTGGTCGGACAGGGGGCGCTTCGAGCAGTACTTC	CAWSDRGRFEQYF
.	TRBV25-1	.	TRBJ2-1	TGTGCTACGGGAGGGGGCCCCCTCAATGAGCAGTTCTTC	CATGGGPLNEQFF
TRBD2	TRBV4-1	.	TRBJ2-1	TGCGCCAGCAGCCCGGGGGGGCGCAATGAGCAGTTCTTC	CASSPGGRNEQFF
.	TRBV30	.	TRBJ1-2	TGTGCCTGGAACCCGAAGGGGTCTAACTATGGCTACACCTTC	CAWNPKGSNYGYTF
.	TRBV5-4	.	TRBJ1-2	TGTGCCAGCAGCTTGTACAGGATGGGCTATGGCTACACCTTC	CASSLYRMGYGYTF
.	TRBV11-2	.	TRBJ2-7	TGTGCCAGCAGCCCCATGCTCGGGGTGGGAAACGAGCAGTACTTC	CASSPMLGVGNEQYF
.	TRBV6-5	.	TRBJ1-1	TGTGCCAGCAGTTACCCGGGGATCACTGAAGCTTTCTTT	CASSYPGITEAFF
.	TRBV7-2	.	TRBJ1-1	TGTGCCAGCAGCTTTTATCCGGGAATGAACACTGAAGCTTTCTTT	CASSFYPGMNTEAFF
.	TRBV4-2	.	TRBJ1-6	TGTGCCAGCAGCCAAGATCTGGGGGGGAATTCACCCCTCCACTTT	CASSQDLGGNSPLHF
.	TRBV6-1	.	TRBJ1-2	TGTGCCAGCAGTGGGACAGAGCAATATGGCTACACCTTC	CASSGTEQYGYTF
TRBD2	TRBV15	.	TRBJ2-3	TGTGCCACCAGCCCGCGACTAGCCCTCGCAGATACGCAGTATTTT	CATSPRLALADTQYF
TRBD1	TRBV7-9	few	TRBJ1-5	TGTGCCAGCAGCTTAGACAGGGGGCTTGGCAATCAGCCCCAGCATTTT	CASSLDRGLGNQPQHF
.	TRBV5-8	few	TRBJ1-4	TGTGCCAGCAGCTTGGCCGCGGGGGTCTATAATGAAAAACTGTTTTTT	CASSLAAGVYNEKLFF
TRBD1	TRBV29-1	once	TRBJ1-2	TGCAGCGTCGCCGGGACAGGGGTCGGCTACACCTTC	CSVAGTGVGYTF
.	TRBV6-6	few	TRBJ1-2	TGTGCCAGCAGCAGGGGTTCGTTGGGGTTTAGTGGCTACACCTTC	CASSRGSLGFSGYTF
.	TRBV29-1	.	TRBJ2-7	TGCAGCGTTGTATTACAGGGTGATGGCGAGCAGTACTTC	CSVVLQGDGEQYF
.	TRBV9	.	TRBJ1-1	TGTGCCAGCAGCTTCTTGACAGGATCAAACACTGAAGCTTTCTTT	CASSFLTGSNTEAFF
TRBD1	TRBV9	few	TRBJ1-5	TGTGCCAGCAGCGAACAGGGGATTAGCAATCAGCCCCAGCATTTT	CASSEQGISNQPQHF
.	TRBV9	once	TRBJ2-5	TGTGCCAGCAGCGTAGGAGGGCGGAAAGGGCGAGAGACCCAGTACTTC	CASSVGGRKGRETQYF
.	TRBV20-1	once	TRBJ1-2	TGCAGTTCCAACAAGAGGGATGGCTACACCTTC	CSSNKRDGYTF
.	TRBV7-9	.	TRBJ2-3	TGTGCCAGCATCCTTACTAGTGGACCTCATGGAGATACGCAGTATTTT	CASILTSGPHGDTQYF
TRBD1	TRBV5-6	.	TRBJ2-7	TGTGCCAGCAGCTTGGGGACAGGGGGCTACGAGCAGTACTTC	CASSLGTGGYEQYF
.	TRBV7-3	.	TRBJ2-3	TGTGCCAGCAGCCTGGGACACCTAGCCACAGATACGCAGTATTTT	CASSLGHLATDTQYF
.	TRBV7-8	.	TRBJ1-3	TGTGCCAGCAGTCTCAGTGGAAACACCATATATTTT	CASSLSGNTIYF
TRBD1	TRBV30	.	TRBJ2-5	TGTGCCTGGAAGGGACAGGCGGCTCGAGAGACCCAGTACTTC	CAWKGQAARETQYF
.	TRBV19	.	TRBJ1-2	TGTGCCAGTAGTACCCCCCGGGACACCTGGAATGGCTACACCTTC	CASSTPRDTWNGYTF
.	TRBV4-3	.	TRBJ2-2	TGCGCCAGCAGCCAGCAAGGACAGCCCACCGGGGAGCTGTTTTTT	CASSQQGQPTGELFF
.	TRBV5-6	.	TRBJ2-5	TGTGCCAGCAGCTGGAAGTGGGCAACTCCCGACCAGTACTTC	CASSWKWATPDQYF
TRBD1	TRBV5-1	few	TRBJ1-1	TGCGCCAGCAGCTTAGGGACAGCCGAGAGGATGAACACTGAAGCTTTCTTT	CASSLGTAERMNTEAFF
TRBD2	TRBV9	.	TRBJ2-2	TGTGCCAGCACCGTACTAGCGGGGGGCAACACCGGGGAGCTGTTTTTT	CASTVLAGGNTGELFF
TRBD2	TRBV9	.	TRBJ2-1	TGTGCCAGCAGTCCGGGCGGGGGCTACAATGAGCAGTTCTTC	CASSPGGGYNEQFF
.	TRBV30	.	TRBJ2-2	TGTGCCTGGAGGTACAGAGCCACCGGGGAGCTGTTTTTT	CAWRYRATGELFF
TRBD1	TRBV7-6	.	TRBJ2-7	TGTGCCAGCAGCTTATCCGGCAGCCCCGGGACAGGGTTTATCTACGAGCAGTACTTC	CASSLSGSPGTGFIYEQYF
TRBD2	TRBV9	.	TRBJ2-1	TGTGCCAGCAGCGTAGGAGGGACTAGCACGAATGAGCAGTTCTTC	CASSVGGTSTNEQFF
.	TRBV27	once	TRBJ2-2	TGTGCCTCCAGAGGGGGGGCGTACACCGGGGAGCTGTTTTTT	CASRGGAYTGELFF
TRBD1	TRBV4-3	.	TRBJ2-4	TGCGCCAGCAGCCAAGAACAGGGGCGAAACATTCAGTACTTC	CASSQEQGRNIQYF
.	TRBV5-4	.	TRBJ2-7	TGTGCCAGCAGCGGGGGGACGACGGGCTACGAGCAGTACTTC	CASSGGTTGYEQYF